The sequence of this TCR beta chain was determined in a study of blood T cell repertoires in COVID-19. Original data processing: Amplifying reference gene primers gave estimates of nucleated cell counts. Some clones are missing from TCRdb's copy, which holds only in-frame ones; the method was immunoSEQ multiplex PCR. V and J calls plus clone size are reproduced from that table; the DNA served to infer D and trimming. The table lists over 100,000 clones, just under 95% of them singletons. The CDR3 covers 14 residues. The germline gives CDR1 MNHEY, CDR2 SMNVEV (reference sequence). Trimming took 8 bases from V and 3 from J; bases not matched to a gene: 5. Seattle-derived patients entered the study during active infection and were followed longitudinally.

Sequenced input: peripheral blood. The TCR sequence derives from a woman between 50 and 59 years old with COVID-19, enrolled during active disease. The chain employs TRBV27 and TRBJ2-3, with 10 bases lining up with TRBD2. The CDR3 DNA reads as TGTGCCAGCCGGCCACTAGCGGGGACAGATACGCAGTATTTT. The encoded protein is CASRPLAGTDTQYF.